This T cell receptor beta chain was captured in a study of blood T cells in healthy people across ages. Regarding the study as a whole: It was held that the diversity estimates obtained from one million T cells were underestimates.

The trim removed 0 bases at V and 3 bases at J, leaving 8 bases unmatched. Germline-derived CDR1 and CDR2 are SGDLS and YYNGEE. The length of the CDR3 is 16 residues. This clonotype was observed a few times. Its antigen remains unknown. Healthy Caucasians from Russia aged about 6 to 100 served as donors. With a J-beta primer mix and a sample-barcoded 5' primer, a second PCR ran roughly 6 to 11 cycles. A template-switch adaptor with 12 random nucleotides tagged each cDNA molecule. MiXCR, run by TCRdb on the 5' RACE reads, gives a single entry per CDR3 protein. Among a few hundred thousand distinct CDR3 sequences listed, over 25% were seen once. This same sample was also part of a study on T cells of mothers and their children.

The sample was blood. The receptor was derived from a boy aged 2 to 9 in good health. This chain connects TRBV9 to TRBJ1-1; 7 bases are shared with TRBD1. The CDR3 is CASSVATGWGDTEAFF. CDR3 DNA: TGTGCCAGCAGCGTAGCGACAGGGTGGGGGGACACTGAAGCTTTCTTT.